These 19 T cell receptor beta chains were sequenced from one sample in a study of blood T cells in healthy people across ages. Primers used in a second PCR of roughly 7 to 11 cycles were a sample-barcoded 5' primer and a J-beta primer mix. TCRdb re-called the 5' RACE reads with MiXCR, one entry per CDR3 protein. The sample has about 800,000 distinct CDR3 sequences, around a quarter seen once. This same sample was also part of a study on T cells of mothers and their children.

Sequencing was done on a sample of blood. These receptors originate from a boy aged 5 to 17 in good health.

The J gene is TRBJ2-5, the V gene TRBV6-2 or TRBV6-3, with no clear D. Looked up from germline, CDR1 is MNHEY and CDR2 is SVGEGT. CDR3 size: 15 residues. Trimming removed 4 bases at V and 1 base at J, with 13 bases between. Here the CDR3 reads CASSFSRAAQETQYF. CDR3 nucleotide sequence: TGTGCCAGCAGTTTTAGTCGGGCAGCCCAAGAGACCCAGTACTTC.

This clonotype has a handful of counts. The rearrangement joins TRBV7-9 to TRBJ2-4, with D possibly TRBD2 on 5 matching bases. The V end lost 1 base, the J end lost 4 bases, and 8 bases lay between the germline ends. The V gene's germline CDR1 is SEHNR and CDR2 FQNEAQ (reference sequence). CDR3 size: 14 residues. This chain's CDR3 is CASSLGELKNIQYF. DNA for the CDR3: TGTGCCAGCAGCTTAGGGGAGTTGAAAAACATTCAGTACTTC. Full variable domain (remainder filled in from reference TRBV7-9 and TRBJ2-4): DTGVSQNPRHKITKRGQNVTFRCDPISEHNRLYWYRQTLGQGPEFLTYFQNEAQLEKSRLLSDRFSAERPKGSFSTLEIQRTEQGDSAMYLCASSLGELKNIQYFGAGTRLSVL.

In its sample, this clonotype was seen a few times. The chain has TRBV6-5 and TRBJ1-2; TRBD1 might be the D (6 bases). The germline V and J ends were trimmed by 2 bases and 3 bases, with 13 bases remaining between them. Looked up from germline, CDR1 is MNHEY and CDR2 is SVGAGI. This CDR3 spans 15 amino acids. CDR3 bases: TGTGCCAGCAGTTACCTCGGCAGGGGAGACTATGGCTACACCTTC. Translated, it gives CASSYLGRGDYGYTF.

J is TRBJ2-5 and V is TRBV4-2, with 12 bases identical to TRBD2. The J call is uncertain, as TRBJ2-1 better fits the DNA end. This CDR3 spans 15 amino acids. CDR1 and CDR2 (germline): LGHNA, YNFKEQ. For the CDR3, the DNA is TGTGCCAGCTCTCTAGCGGGAGGGCCTAGTGATGAGCAGTTCTTC. Translated, it gives CASSLAGGPSDEQFF.

The chain is built from TRBV5-1 and TRBJ2-6; D perhaps matches TRBD2 (6 bases). From germline, CDR1 is SGHRS and CDR2 YFSETQ. Trimming stripped 2 bases from V and 0 bases from J, with 12 bases between. The CDR3 is 17 residues long. The CDR3 sequence is CASSFPGLTSGANVLTF. CDR3 nucleotide sequence: TGCGCCAGCAGCTTTCCGGGACTGACCTCTGGGGCCAACGTCCTGACTTTC. Using reference TRBV5-1 and TRBJ2-6 for the parts outside the CDR3, the full variable domain is KAGVTQTPRYLIKTRGQQVTLSCSPISGHRSVSWYQQTPGQGLQFLFEYFSETQRNKGNFPGRFSGRQFSNSRSEMNVSTLELGDSALYLCASSFPGLTSGANVLTFGAGSRLTVL.

This clonotype showed up just a few times. The rearrangement joins TRBV7-6 to TRBJ1-1, with 8 nucleotides matching TRBD1. The CDR3 contains 14 residues. Per germline, CDR1 SGHVS and CDR2 FNYEAQ. V trimming: 1 base; J trimming: 6 bases; junction bases outside the gene matches: 4. This chain's CDR3 is CASSLVPGGAEAFF. CDR3 nucleotide sequence: TGTGCCAGCAGCTTAGTTCCAGGGGGCGCTGAAGCTTTCTTT. Together with reference TRBV7-6 and TRBJ1-1, the CDR3 gives the full variable domain: GAGVSQSPRYKVTKRGQDVALRCDPISGHVSLYWYRQALGQGPEFLTYFNYEAQQDKSGLPNDRFSAERPEGSISTLTIQRTEQRDSAMYRCASSLVPGGAEAFFGQGTRLTVV.

This clonotype was detected only a few times. V usage is TRBV20-1 and J usage is TRBJ2-2; 8 nucleotides match TRBD1. The trim removed 5 bases at V and 7 bases at J, leaving 6 bases unmatched. CDR3 length equals 13 residues. Germline loops: CDR1 DFQATT, CDR2 SNEGSKA (reference sequence). The CDR3 region has the DNA TGCAGTGCTCCGGACAGGGAGGACGGGGAGCTGTTTTTT. Its translation is CSAPDREDGELFF.

The CDR3 region has the DNA TGTGCCAGCAGTGACGATTGGGTTGGACAAGAGACCCAGTACTTC. Protein sequence: CASSDDWVGQETQYF. The rearrangement uses TRBV25-1 and TRBJ2-5; D is ambiguous. This CDR3 region has 15 residues. V was shortened by 3 bases and J by 2 bases, with 13 bases between the two germline ends. The germline CDR1 and CDR2 sequences are MGHDK and SYGVNS.

There are a few counts of this clonotype. The chain links TRBV7-2 to TRBJ2-5; D is uncertain. V dropped 6 bases and J dropped 2 bases, with 22 bases sitting between them. The CDR3 runs to 17 residues. CDR1 SGHTA and CDR2 FQGNSA come from the germline V gene. In DNA form, the CDR3 reads TGTGCCAGCAGACAAGGGCTCGTCGGCGGCACTCAAGAGACCCAGTACTTC. It translates to CASRQGLVGGTQETQYF.

The chain is built from TRBV20-1 and TRBJ2-4, with 13 nucleotides matching TRBD2. The CDR3 covers 13 residues. Per the germline V gene, CDR1 is DFQATT and CDR2 is SNEGSKA (reference sequence). The CDR3 bases are TGCAGCGCGCGACTAGCGGGGGGAAACATTCAGTACTTC. Its protein product is CSARLAGGNIQYF.

Turning to this clonotype: At one end, the junction sequence differs from germline, possibly due to a read error. The chain employs TRBV7-2 and TRBJ2-5, with 7 bases lining up with TRBD1. Germline V lookup: CDR1 SGHTA, CDR2 FQGNSA. CDR3 size: 14 residues. The CDR3: CASSSAGGSGTRYF. The CDR3 DNA reads as TGTGCCAGCAGCTCCGCAGGGGGATCCGGGACCCGGTACTTC.

This clonotype was seen more than once but under ten times. The chain links TRBV9 to TRBJ2-5, with 10 nucleotides matching TRBD1. TRBJ2-7 explains the end of the DNA better; the J call may be wrong. Germline loops: CDR1 SGDLS, CDR2 YYNGEE. The CDR3 covers 15 residues. CDR3 in DNA: TGTGCCAGCAGCCCGGGACAGGGGCCGACCTACGAGCAGTACTTC. Protein product: CASSPGQGPTYEQYF.

This clonotype occurred a few times. The chain has TRBV19 and TRBJ1-1; D is ambiguous. Germline V CDR1 and CDR2: LNHDA, SQIVND (reference sequence). Trimming shortened V by 3 bases and J by 0 bases, and 14 bases separated the two germline ends. This CDR3 region has 16 residues. The CDR3 here is CASSIGFGKMNTEAFF. The CDR3 nucleotides read TGTGCCAGTAGTATCGGTTTCGGTAAAATGAACACTGAAGCTTTCTTT.

The rearrangement joins TRBV5-6 to TRBJ2-3, with 8 bases that match TRBD1. The germline CDR1 and CDR2 sequences are SGHDT and YYEEEE. Losses at the gene ends were 2 bases for V and 5 bases for J; bases not matched to a gene: 4. The CDR3 loop spans 14 amino acids. The CDR3 is CASSFDRGLDTQYF. The DNA of the CDR3 is TGTGCCAGCAGCTTTGACAGGGGACTAGATACGCAGTATTTT.

A few counts support this clonotype. The V and J genes are TRBV4-3 and TRBJ2-2; TRBD1 agrees at 8 bases. Per germline, CDR1 LGHNA and CDR2 YSLEER. The CDR3 runs 17 residues. The V gene end was trimmed by 3 bases and the J gene end by 0 bases; junction bases not matched to a gene: 6. CDR3 nucleotides: TGCGCCAGCAGCCATATCGACAGGGGTTCGAACACCGGGGAGCTGTTTTTT. Amino acids: CASSHIDRGSNTGELFF.

This clonotype was recorded a few times. The rearrangement links TRBV9 to TRBJ2-1; the match to TRBD2 covers 11 bases. V trimming: 0 bases; J trimming: 6 bases; junction bases outside the gene matches: 2. This CDR3 comprises 15 residues. Germline V gives CDR1 SGDLS, CDR2 YYNGEE. The CDR3 spells CASSVELAGVNEQFF. The CDR3 DNA reads TGTGCCAGCAGCGTAGAACTAGCGGGAGTCAATGAGCAGTTCTTC.

Comment on this clonotype: A junction end diverges from the germline sequence, so it may reflect a read error. The V call is TRBV20-1, the J call TRBJ2-1, with 7 bases that match TRBD2. The J call could be wrong; TRBJ2-7 is a better fit for the DNA end. The CDR3 runs 13 residues. Germline-derived CDR1 and CDR2 are DFQATT and SNEGSKA (reference sequence). CDR3 region: CSTRPPGGNEQYF. The CDR3, as DNA: TGCAGTACTAGGCCCCCCGGGGGGAACGAGCAGTACTTC.

The chain combines TRBV18 with TRBJ2-3; D unclear. With 6 bases removed from V and 4 bases from J, the gap between germline ends came to 11 bases. The CDR3 contains 13 residues. In germline, CDR1 is KGHSH, CDR2 LQKENI. The CDR3 DNA reads TGTGCCAGCTCCCCGAGGCAGGCAGATACGCAGTATTTT. It encodes CASSPRQADTQYF. Supplemented by reference TRBV18 and TRBJ2-3, the full variable domain reads NAGVMQNPRHLVRRRGQEARLRCSPMKGHSHVYWYRQLPEEGLKFMVYLQKENIIDESGMPKERFSAEFPKEGPSILRIQQVVRGDSAAYFCASSPRQADTQYFGPGTRLTVL.

This clonotype showed up just a few times. J is TRBJ2-5 and V is TRBV12-5; D call uncertain. Germline V gene lookup returns CDR1 LGHNT and CDR2 FRNRAP. V lost 7 bases to trimming and J lost 2 bases, with 14 bases between them. The CDR3 is made up of 14 amino acids. CDR3 sequence reads: CASAQSGQQETQYF. In nucleotides, the CDR3 is TGTGCTAGTGCCCAATCCGGCCAGCAAGAGACCCAGTACTTC.